The 31 T cell receptor beta chains in this list originate from one sample, sequenced in a study of T cells generated in artificial thymic organoids. The organoids combined MS5 murine stromal cells carrying human DLL1 with human hematopoietic stem and progenitor cells. Residual T cells were removed by FACS sorting CD34+CD3- progenitor cells before seeding the organoids. Separate semi-nested PCRs amplified TCRalpha and TCRbeta libraries using constant-region reverse primers in TRAC or TRBC. One entry per CDR3 protein results from TCRdb running MiXCR on the 5' RACE reads. The repertoire holds 7,500 to 9,000 distinct CDR3 sequences, with more than 20% as singletons. The antigens for these receptors are not known. Sequences were obtained from naive CD8+ T cells grown in artificial thymic organoids from cord blood stem and progenitor cells. Subset defined: CD3+TCRalphabeta+CD8SP T cells; for blood, CD45RO-CCR7+ naive CD8+ T cells. The receptors derive from a human donor who gave cord blood stem cells for thymic organoid culture, a cardiac surgery patient who gave postnatal thymus, or a blood donor (not recorded which).

The genes are TRBV7-8 and TRBJ1-3; 9 bases are a match to TRBD1. CDR3 length: 17 residues. Trimming at V came to 2 bases and at J to 4 bases, leaving 9 bases not matched to a gene. Germline CDR1 SGHVS, CDR2 FQNEAQ. In nucleotides, the CDR3 is TGTGCCAGCAGCTTACCGTCCCGGACAGGGGCAGGAAACACCATATATTTT. Its translation: CASSLPSRTGAGNTIYF.

V is TRBV19 and J is TRBJ1-5, with TRBD1 as a possible D gene (5 bases). Trimming cost V 6 bases and J 2 bases, with 8 bases left between them. Germline values: CDR1 LNHDA, CDR2 SQIVND (reference sequence). The CDR3 contains 13 residues. Written as DNA, the CDR3 is TGTGCCAGTAGCAGGGACGGCAATCAGCCCCAGCATTTT. Residues: CASSRDGNQPQHF.

This chain joins TRBV11-2 and TRBJ2-7, with D unclear. There are 14 residues in the CDR3. V gave up 1 base and J gave up 6 bases, with 13 bases separating them. CDR1 and CDR2 (germline): SGHAT, FQNNGV. The chain's CDR3 is CASSLATSWGEQYF. The CDR3 nucleotides are TGTGCCAGCAGCTTAGCGACCTCCTGGGGCGAGCAGTACTTC.

V gene TRBV5-5 combines with J gene TRBJ2-1, with no clear D. This CDR3 has 13 residues. CDR1 and CDR2 from the germline V gene are SGHKS and YYEKEE (reference sequence). Between the trimmed V and J ends, which lost 0 bases and 4 bases, there was a span of 5 bases. In nucleotides, the CDR3 is TGTGCCAGCAGCTTGGACTCTTACAATGAGCAGTTCTTC. As protein: CASSLDSYNEQFF.

This clonotype was found a few times. The rearrangement joins TRBV5-1 to TRBJ2-7; D is perhaps TRBD1 or TRBD2 (5 bases each). This CDR3 has 15 amino acids. The ends were cut back, 4 bases at V and 7 bases at J, with 21 bases in the middle. Per germline, CDR1 SGHRS and CDR2 YFSETQ. CDR3 sequence: CASSLGRWRFGEQYF. The CDR3 DNA sequence: TGCGCCAGCAGCCTGGGACGCTGGAGGTTTGGTGAGCAGTACTTC.

This clonotype is termed medium-sized. The gene calls are TRBV21-1 and TRBJ2-6. TRBV21-1 constitutes a pseudogene. This CDR3 has 15 residues. The DNA of the CDR3 is TGTGCCAGCAGCAAGGGGCTTGCTGGGGCCAACGTCCTGACTTTC. Translated, it gives CASSKGLAGANVLTF.

By its share, this clonotype is medium-sized. V usage is TRBV5-1 and J usage is TRBJ2-5; D unresolved. Trimming left V 3 bases short and J 0 bases short, with 0 bases between. Germline lookup yields CDR1 SGHRS and CDR2 YFSETQ. This CDR3 region has 11 residues. CDR3 in DNA: TGCGCCAGCAGCTACCAAGAGACCCAGTACTTC. This encodes CASSYQETQYF.

This clonotype was detected only a few times. The chain recombines TRBV5-1 with TRBJ2-5, with 7 bases identical to TRBD1. After removal of 7 bases from V and 2 bases from J, the junction contained 8 bases not matched to a gene. CDR3 length: 14 residues. Germline V gives CDR1 SGHRS, CDR2 YFSETQ. The CDR3 sequence: CASFATGPQETQYF. The CDR3 DNA sequence: TGCGCCAGCTTCGCGACAGGGCCACAAGAGACCCAGTACTTC.

This clonotype appeared a few times. The V gene is TRBV4-1, the J gene TRBJ2-2, with no clear D. Deletions cut 4 bases from V and 7 bases from J, with 13 bases between. CDR1 is MGHRA and CDR2 is YSYEKL in the germline V gene. This CDR3 spans 14 amino acids. CDR3 sequence: CASSRVSVGGELFF. The CDR3 coding sequence is TGCGCCAGCAGCCGTGTGTCAGTGGGCGGGGAGCTGTTTTTT.

This chain connects TRBV19 to TRBJ2-5; possibly TRBD1 for D (6 bases). CDR1 is LNHDA and CDR2 is SQIVND in the germline V gene (reference sequence). The CDR3 runs to 17 residues. Trimming pared 3 bases from V and 5 bases from J, leaving 22 bases between. This CDR3 reads CASSMAPCDRLSETQYF. The CDR3 nucleotides are TGTGCCAGTAGTATGGCCCCTTGCGACAGGCTCTCGGAGACCCAGTACTTC.

This clonotype rates as medium-sized. The rearrangement joins TRBV20-1 to TRBJ1-1; 7 nucleotides agree with TRBD1. V lost 1 base and J lost 0; bases outside the gene matches: 14. The CDR3 length is 18 residues. Germline V gene sequence: CDR1 DFQATT, CDR2 SNEGSKA (reference sequence). CDR3 nucleotide sequence: TGCAGTGCTAGAGGGACGAGGGACAGCTGCTTGATGAACACTGAAGCTTTCTTT. This encodes CSARGTRDSCLMNTEAFF.

This chain connects TRBV4-1 to TRBJ2-2; tentative D call: TRBD2 (5 bases). The CDR3 consists of 13 residues. V lost 6 bases to trimming and J lost 4 bases, with 9 bases between them. Germline V gives CDR1 MGHRA, CDR2 YSYEKL. CDR3 in amino acids: CASSRGGTGELFF. The CDR3 coding sequence is TGCGCCAGCAGTCGGGGTGGCACCGGGGAGCTGTTTTTT.

By sample fraction, this clonotype is medium-sized. This chain connects TRBV9 to TRBJ2-2; 7 bases fit TRBD2. The V and J ends lost 0 bases and 6 bases, in that order; junction bases with no gene match: 8. The CDR3 runs 16 residues. Looked up from germline, CDR1 is SGDLS and CDR2 is YYNGEE. The CDR3 spells CASSVEAGVPPGELFF. CDR3 in DNA: TGTGCCAGCAGCGTAGAGGCGGGGGTCCCTCCCGGGGAGCTGTTTTTT.

This chain uses TRBV29-1 with TRBJ1-2; D might be TRBD1 (6 bases). Germline V gene lookup returns CDR1 SQVTM and CDR2 ANQGSEA. V was shortened by 7 bases and J by 10 bases, with 25 bases between the two germline ends. The CDR3 has 14 amino acids. The CDR3 is CSGWTSRGMDDYTF. The CDR3 DNA reads as TGCAGCGGCTGGACCTCCAGGGGCATGGATGACTACACCTTC.

This clonotype is large (0.1 to 1%) in the sample. The chain carries TRBV30 and TRBJ2-2; TRBD2 agrees at 7 bases. The junction had 2 bases not matched to a gene; V was cut back by 0 bases and J by 7 bases. This CDR3 comprises 13 residues. The germline V gene has CDR1 GTSNPN and CDR2 SVGIG (reference sequence). DNA for the CDR3: TGTGCCTGGAGTGTAGCGGGGCACGGGGAGCTGTTTTTT. This codes for CAWSVAGHGELFF.

This clonotype rates as medium-sized. The V call is TRBV4-3, the J call TRBJ2-7; the D call may be TRBD1 or TRBD2 (5 bases each). The ends were cut back, 0 bases at V and 0 bases at J, with 15 bases in the middle. The CDR3 totals 17 residues. CDR1 is LGHNA and CDR2 is YSLEER in the germline V gene. CDR3 coding DNA: TGCGCCAGCAGCCAAGAGAGGGGCAGGGCGGGCTCCTACGAGCAGTACTTC. This encodes CASSQERGRAGSYEQYF.

The rearrangement uses TRBV28 and TRBJ2-1, with D possibly TRBD1 on 5 matching bases. Deletions cut 6 bases from V and 4 bases from J, with 31 bases between. The germline gives CDR1 MDHEN, CDR2 SYDVKM. This CDR3 comprises 20 residues. The CDR3 loop is CASSLRGSKTPAVLYNEQFF. In DNA, the CDR3 is TGTGCCAGCAGCCTTAGGGGCTCGAAGACACCCGCGGTCCTTTACAATGAGCAGTTCTTC.

The gene calls are TRBV4-1 and TRBJ1-1; a possible D gene is TRBD1 (6 bases). Trimming removed 7 bases at V and 0 bases at J, with 12 bases between. The CDR3 is 14 amino acids. CDR1 is MGHRA, CDR2 YSYEKL, per germline. CDR3 sequence reads: CASTRGGLNTEAFF. CDR3 coding DNA: TGCGCCAGCACCAGGGGCGGATTGAACACTGAAGCTTTCTTT.

As concerns this clonotype: A read error may explain this, as a much larger clone is one base away. V gene TRBV12-3 or TRBV12-4 combines with J gene TRBJ1-4; D uncertain. The CDR3 runs to 12 residues. CDR3 protein: CASCFANEKLFF. CDR3 nucleotides: TGTGCCAGCTGTTTTGCTAATGAAAAACTGTTTTTT.

This sequence joins TRBV14 and TRBJ1-2; weak D call: TRBD1 (5 bases). From germline, CDR1 is SGHDN and CDR2 FVKESK. The length of the CDR3 is 19 residues. Trimming left V 0 bases short and J 2 bases short, with 22 bases between. CDR3 amino acids: CASSQDLAGRWGGNYGYTF. The CDR3 bases are TGTGCCAGCAGCCAAGATCTAGCGGGGAGATGGGGGGGGAACTATGGCTACACCTTC.

This clonotype has a handful of counts. This chain uses TRBV3-1 with TRBJ1-2, with a weak D call TRBD1 (6 bases). The CDR3 runs 14 residues. V lost 10 bases and J 3 bases, leaving 18 bases between the germline ends. Germline loops: CDR1 LGHDT, CDR2 YNNKEL (reference sequence). The CDR3 bases are TGTGCCAACCGCCGCGGGGGCAGGTACTATGGCTACACCTTC. It encodes CANRRGGRYYGYTF.

In this sample, this clonotype is medium-sized. This chain uses TRBV5-1 with TRBJ2-1, with a possible D match to TRBD2 (5 bases). Germline V gene data show CDR1 as SGHRS and CDR2 as YFSETQ. The V end was cut by 5 bases, the J end by 3 bases, with 18 bases between. The CDR3 loop spans 16 amino acids. CDR3 protein: CASSSAGSLLYNEQFF. The DNA for the CDR3 is TGCGCCAGCAGTTCGGCGGGCAGCTTACTCTACAATGAGCAGTTCTTC.

The gene calls are TRBV9 and TRBJ2-7; 9 bases are a match to TRBD1. The germline V gene has CDR1 SGDLS and CDR2 YYNGEE. The CDR3 length is 16 residues. With V trimmed by 4 bases and J by 0 bases, 8 bases remained unmatched. The DNA for the CDR3 is TGTGCCAGCAGCCCCACAGGGGGCCGAAGCTCCTACGAGCAGTACTTC. Its protein product is CASSPTGGRSSYEQYF. Full variable domain (outside the CDR3, taken from reference TRBV9 and TRBJ2-7): DSGVTQTPKHLITATGQRVTLRCSPRSGDLSVYWYQQSLDQGLQFLIQYYNGEERAKGNILERFSAQQFPDLHSELNLSSLELGDSALYFCASSPTGGRSSYEQYFGPGTRLTVT.

This clonotype has a handful of counts. This chain connects TRBV4-2 to TRBJ2-3, with 12 bases fitting TRBD2. V gave up 0 bases and J gave up 6 bases; unmatched junction bases: 16. Germline V gene lookup returns CDR1 LGHNA and CDR2 YNFKEQ. The CDR3 has 20 amino acids. CDR3 sequence (DNA): TGTGCCAGCAGCCAAGAACTGAAACTAGCGGGAGGAAGCCCTTGGGATACGCAGTATTTT. It yields the protein CASSQELKLAGGSPWDTQYF.

This clonotype has only a few counts. The chain links TRBV6-1 to TRBJ1-5; maybe TRBD1 (6 bases). The V gene's germline CDR1 is MNHNS and CDR2 SASEGT. The CDR3 sequence is 15 residues long. V gave up 1 base and J gave up 3 bases, with 10 bases separating them. For the CDR3, the DNA is TGTGCCAGCAGTGAAGGGACAGTTGACAATCAGCCCCAGCATTTT. This translates into CASSEGTVDNQPQHF.

The CDR3, as DNA: TGTGCCAGCAGCGTGGGACTAGCGGGGGGCCAAAACATTCAGTACTTC. This encodes CASSVGLAGGQNIQYF. The chain combines TRBV5-4 with TRBJ2-4; 15 positions agree with TRBD2. Trimming removed 4 bases from V and 5 bases from J; junction bases left unmatched: 4. Germline V lookup: CDR1 SGHNT, CDR2 YYREEE (reference sequence). There are 16 residues in the CDR3.

This clonotype was picked up a small number of times. At one boundary the junction diverges from the germline segment, which might be a read error. The rearrangement joins TRBV27 to TRBJ2-5, with TRBD1 matching over 7 bases. CDR1 is MNHEY and CDR2 is SMNVEV in the germline V gene (reference sequence). The CDR3 is 15 residues long. The CDR3 protein is CASSPSGTAKETRYF. The CDR3 coding sequence is TGTGCCAGCAGTCCCTCCGGGACAGCTAAGGAGACCCGGTACTTC.

Relative to its sample, this clonotype is medium-sized. The CDR3 bases are TGTGCCAGCAGTTTAGAGGGGAAGAACACTGAAGCTTTCTTT. Encoded protein: CASSLEGKNTEAFF. The V gene is TRBV12-3 or TRBV12-4, the J gene TRBJ1-1, with D possibly matching TRBD1 (5 bases). This CDR3 spans 14 amino acids. With 1 base removed from V and 1 base from J, the gap between germline ends came to 7 bases.

J is TRBJ2-3 and V is TRBV7-2; weak D call: TRBD2 (7 bases). Trimming pared 3 bases from V and 4 bases from J, leaving 14 bases between. CDR1 SGHTA and CDR2 FQGNSA come from the germline V gene. This CDR3 region has 15 residues. This CDR3 reads CASSFGGGCADTQYF. CDR3 sequence (DNA): TGTGCCAGCAGCTTCGGCGGGGGCTGCGCAGATACGCAGTATTTT.

In its sample, this clonotype ranks as medium-sized. The chain couples TRBV29-1 to TRBJ1-2, with D possibly being TRBD1 (6 bases). The CDR3 totals 12 residues. Germline CDR1 SQVTM, CDR2 ANQGSEA. Between the trimmed V and J ends, which lost 5 bases and 7 bases, there was a span of 14 bases. The DNA for the CDR3 is TGCAGCGTTTTTACAGGGATGAGTGGCTACACCTTC. It specifies CSVFTGMSGYTF.

This clonotype was counted between two and nine times. This chain joins TRBV12-3 or TRBV12-4 and TRBJ1-2; the D gene is possibly TRBD1 (6 bases). The germline V and J ends were trimmed by 2 bases and 8 bases, with 12 bases remaining between them. CDR3 length equals 13 residues. CDR3 sequence (DNA): TGTGCCAGCAGTTTAACCGGGGGGCGCGGCTACACCTTC. Translated, it gives CASSLTGGRGYTF.